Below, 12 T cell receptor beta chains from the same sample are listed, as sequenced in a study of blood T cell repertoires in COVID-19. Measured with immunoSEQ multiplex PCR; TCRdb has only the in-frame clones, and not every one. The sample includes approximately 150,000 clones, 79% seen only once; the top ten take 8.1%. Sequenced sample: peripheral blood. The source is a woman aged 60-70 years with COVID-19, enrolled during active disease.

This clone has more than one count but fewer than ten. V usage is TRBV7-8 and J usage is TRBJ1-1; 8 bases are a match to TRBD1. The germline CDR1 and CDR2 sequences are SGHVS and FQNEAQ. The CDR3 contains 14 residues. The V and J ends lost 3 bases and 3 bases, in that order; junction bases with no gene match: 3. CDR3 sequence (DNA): TGTGCCAGCAGCTTTAACAGGGGGGACACTGAAGCTTTCTTT. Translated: CASSFNRGDTEAFF.

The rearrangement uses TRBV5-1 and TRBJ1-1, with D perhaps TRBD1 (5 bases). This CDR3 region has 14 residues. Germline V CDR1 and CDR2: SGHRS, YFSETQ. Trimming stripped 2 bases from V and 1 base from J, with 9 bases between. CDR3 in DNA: TGCGCCAGCAGCTTTAGTCAGGGGAACACTGAAGCTTTCTTT. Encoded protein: CASSFSQGNTEAFF.

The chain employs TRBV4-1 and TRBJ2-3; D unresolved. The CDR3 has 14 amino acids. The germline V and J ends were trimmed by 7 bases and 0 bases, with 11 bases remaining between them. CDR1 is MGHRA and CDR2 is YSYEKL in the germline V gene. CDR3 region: CASNSGFSTDTQYF. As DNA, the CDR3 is TGCGCCAGCAATTCCGGTTTTAGCACAGATACGCAGTATTTT.

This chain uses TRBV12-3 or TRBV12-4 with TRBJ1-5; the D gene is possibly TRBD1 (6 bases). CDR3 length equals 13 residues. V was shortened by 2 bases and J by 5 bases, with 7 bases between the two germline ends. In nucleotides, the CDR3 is TGTGCCAGCAGTTTATCAGGGGATCAGCCCCAGCATTTT. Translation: CASSLSGDQPQHF.

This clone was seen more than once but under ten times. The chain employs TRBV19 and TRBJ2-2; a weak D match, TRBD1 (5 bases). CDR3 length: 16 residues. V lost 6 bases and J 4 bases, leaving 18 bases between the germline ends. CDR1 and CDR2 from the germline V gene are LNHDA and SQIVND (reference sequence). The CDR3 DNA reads TGTGCCAGTAGCCTGCCCTGGCAGGGTGGCACCGGGGAGCTGTTTTTT. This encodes CASSLPWQGGTGELFF.

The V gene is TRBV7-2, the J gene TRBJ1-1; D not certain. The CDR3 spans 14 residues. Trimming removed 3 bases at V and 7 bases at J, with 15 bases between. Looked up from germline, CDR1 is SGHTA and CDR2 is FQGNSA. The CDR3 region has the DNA TGTGCCAGCAGCTTGAGAGGGCAGGATATTGAAGCTTTCTTT. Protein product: CASSLRGQDIEAFF.

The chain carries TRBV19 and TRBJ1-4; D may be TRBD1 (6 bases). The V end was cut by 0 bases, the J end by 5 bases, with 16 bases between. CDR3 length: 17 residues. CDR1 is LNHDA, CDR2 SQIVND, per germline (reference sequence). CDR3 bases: TGTGCCAGTAGTATAGATCAGGGGAAATTACGAAATGAAAAACTGTTTTTT. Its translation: CASSIDQGKLRNEKLFF.

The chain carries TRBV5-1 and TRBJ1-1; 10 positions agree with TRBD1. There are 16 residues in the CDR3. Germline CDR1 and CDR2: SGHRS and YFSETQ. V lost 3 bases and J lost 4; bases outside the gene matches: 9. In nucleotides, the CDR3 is TGCGCCAGCAGCTGGACCGGGACAGGGGTGGGCACTGAAGCTTTCTTT. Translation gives CASSWTGTGVGTEAFF.

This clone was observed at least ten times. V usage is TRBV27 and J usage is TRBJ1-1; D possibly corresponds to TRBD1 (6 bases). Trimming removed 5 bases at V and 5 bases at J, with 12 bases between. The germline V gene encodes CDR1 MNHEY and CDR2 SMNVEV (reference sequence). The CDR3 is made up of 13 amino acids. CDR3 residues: CASSQQGRTEAFF. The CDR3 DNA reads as TGTGCCAGCAGTCAACAGGGACGGACTGAAGCTTTCTTT.

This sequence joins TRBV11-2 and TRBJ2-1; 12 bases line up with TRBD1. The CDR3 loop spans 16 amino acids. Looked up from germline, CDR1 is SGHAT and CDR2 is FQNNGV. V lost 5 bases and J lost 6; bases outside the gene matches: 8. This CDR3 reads CASSTRDRGLSNEQFF. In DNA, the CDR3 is TGTGCCAGCAGCACACGGGACAGGGGGCTCAGCAATGAGCAGTTCTTC.

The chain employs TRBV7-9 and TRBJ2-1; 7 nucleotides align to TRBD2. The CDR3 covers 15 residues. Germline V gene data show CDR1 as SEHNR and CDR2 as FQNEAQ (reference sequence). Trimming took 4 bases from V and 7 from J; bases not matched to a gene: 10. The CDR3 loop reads CASSWVGGSRNEQFF. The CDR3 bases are TGTGCCAGCAGCTGGGTAGGCGGGAGCCGGAATGAGCAGTTCTTC.

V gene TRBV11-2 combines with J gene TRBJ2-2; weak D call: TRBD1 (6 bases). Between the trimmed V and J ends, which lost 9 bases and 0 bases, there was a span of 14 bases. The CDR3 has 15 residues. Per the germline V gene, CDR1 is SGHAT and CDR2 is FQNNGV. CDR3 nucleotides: TGTGCCAGTGTGGGGCAGGGGACGAACACCGGGGAGCTGTTTTTT. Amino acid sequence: CASVGQGTNTGELFF.